The 15 T cell receptor beta chains given below trace back to one sample, sequenced in a study of technical replicates of blood from several donors. Profiled with immunoSEQ multiplex PCR; TCRdb holds only in-frame clones, not every one. This sample yields some 71,000 clones, of which approximately 96% are seen a single time; almost 0.3% belongs to the top ten. What was sequenced was T cells isolated from PBMCs. All receptors come from a human donor in good health.

This chain connects TRBV7-3 to TRBJ2-1, with 10 bases matching TRBD2. From germline, CDR1 is SGHTA and CDR2 FQGTGA. The CDR3 covers 16 residues. Unmatched junction bases numbered 8, after V lost 5 bases and J lost 4 bases. This chain's CDR3 is CASSISGTSVYNEQFF. CDR3 DNA: TGTGCCAGCAGCATCTCCGGGACTAGCGTTTACAATGAGCAGTTCTTC.

V and J are TRBV7-2 and TRBJ2-7, with 7 bases identical to TRBD1. Germline V gene lookup returns CDR1 SGHTA and CDR2 FQGNSA. The CDR3 extends over 15 amino acids. After removal of 3 bases from V and 0 bases from J, the junction contained 5 bases not matched to a gene. This CDR3 is CASSFPGQNSYEQYF. DNA of the CDR3: TGTGCCAGCAGCTTTCCGGGACAGAACTCCTACGAGCAGTACTTC.

The chain links TRBV4-1 to TRBJ2-1; 10 nucleotides match TRBD2. This CDR3 comprises 15 residues. Germline CDR1 and CDR2: MGHRA and YSYEKL. The V gene end was trimmed by 5 bases and the J gene end by 4 bases; junction bases not matched to a gene: 5. CDR3 region: CASSTRTSGYNEQFF. Written as DNA, the CDR3 is TGCGCCAGCAGCACCCGGACTAGCGGTTACAATGAGCAGTTCTTC.

This chain connects TRBV30 to TRBJ1-2; no clear D. This CDR3 contains 18 residues. Trimming stripped 5 bases from V and 2 bases from J, with 27 bases between. CDR1 is GTSNPN and CDR2 is SVGIG in the germline V gene (reference sequence). The chain's CDR3 is CAWAPTMPLGKLNYGYTF. CDR3 in DNA: TGTGCCTGGGCCCCTACTATGCCTCTAGGCAAGCTAAACTATGGCTACACCTTC.

This chain joins TRBV11-2 and TRBJ2-7; D is unresolved. Germline loops: CDR1 SGHAT, CDR2 FQNNGV. The CDR3 is made up of 16 amino acids. V shed 1 base and J shed 0 bases, with 13 bases lying between them. The CDR3 nucleotides read TGTGCCAGCAGCTTAGTTCGCGGTCGGAGCTCCTACGAGCAGTACTTC. This translates into CASSLVRGRSSYEQYF.

The chain carries TRBV19 and TRBJ1-3; no reliable D call. CDR3 length: 14 amino acids. V shed 5 bases and J shed 0 bases, with 8 bases lying between them. Germline CDR1 is LNHDA and CDR2 is SQIVND (reference sequence). Written as DNA, the CDR3 is TGTGCCAGTAGTCGCGTGAGCTCTGGAAACACCATATATTTT. This translates into CASSRVSSGNTIYF.

The rearrangement joins TRBV5-4 to TRBJ2-2, with TRBD2 matching 8 bases. The CDR3 has 16 amino acids. Germline CDR1 reads SGHNT; CDR2 reads YYREEE (reference sequence). The V and J ends lost 1 base and 4 bases, in that order; junction bases with no gene match: 6. The CDR3 loop is CASSLSAGVGTGELFF. The CDR3 nucleotides are TGTGCCAGCAGCTTGTCAGCGGGAGTTGGCACCGGGGAGCTGTTTTTT.

The chain couples TRBV10-3 to TRBJ1-4, with D possibly being TRBD1 (5 bases). CDR3 length equals 13 residues. The germline V gene has CDR1 ENHRY and CDR2 SYGVKD. V was pared by 11 bases and J by 6 bases, with 16 bases between. CDR3 amino acids: CASSRAGDEKLFF. CDR3 DNA sequence: TGTGCCTCTTCCAGGGCGGGGGATGAAAAACTGTTTTTT.

The chain carries TRBV9 and TRBJ2-7, with D tentatively TRBD1 (6 bases). V shed 0 bases and J shed 8 bases, with 9 bases lying between them. CDR1 SGDLS and CDR2 YYNGEE come from the germline V gene. The CDR3 runs 12 residues. The DNA for the CDR3 is TGTGCCAGCAGCGTAGATACAGGGAAGCAGTACTTC. It is translated as CASSVDTGKQYF.

This clone was counted once. V gene TRBV11-2 combines with J gene TRBJ2-2; the match to TRBD1 covers 10 bases. Germline V gene lookup returns CDR1 SGHAT and CDR2 FQNNGV. The trim removed 6 bases at V and 6 bases at J, leaving 7 bases unmatched. CDR3 length: 15 amino acids. The CDR3: CASRGGQGWAGELFF. The CDR3, as DNA: TGTGCCAGCAGAGGGGGACAGGGGTGGGCCGGGGAGCTGTTTTTT.

V gene TRBV4-1 combines with J gene TRBJ1-3; TRBD1 aligns across 8 bases. CDR1 and CDR2 from the germline V gene are MGHRA and YSYEKL. CDR3 length: 18 amino acids. The V gene end was trimmed by 1 base and the J gene end by 4 bases; junction bases not matched to a gene: 12. The CDR3 is CASSQGRAGGIGGNTIYF. The DNA of the CDR3 is TGCGCCAGCAGCCAAGGTAGGGCAGGGGGCATTGGAGGAAACACCATATATTTT.

The chain has TRBV5-1 and TRBJ1-1; D possibly corresponds to TRBD1 (5 bases). The CDR3 has 12 amino acids. Germline-derived CDR1 and CDR2 are SGHRS and YFSETQ. V was clipped by 7 bases and J by 1 base, with 8 bases between them. The chain's CDR3 is CASSGQNTEAFF. In DNA, the CDR3 is TGCGCCAGCTCAGGACAGAACACTGAAGCTTTCTTT.

The genes are TRBV7-2 and TRBJ1-2; a possible D gene is TRBD1 (6 bases). V was trimmed by 5 bases and J by 2 bases, leaving 18 bases between them. CDR1 and CDR2 (germline): SGHTA, FQGNSA. The CDR3 loop spans 16 amino acids. The CDR3 nucleotides read TGTGCCAGCAGCCCGTCACAGGGCGCCCCCAACTATGGCTACACCTTC. This codes for CASSPSQGAPNYGYTF.

The chain couples TRBV27 to TRBJ1-1; no reliable D call. CDR1 and CDR2 from the germline V gene are MNHEY and SMNVEV (reference sequence). Trimming cost V 3 bases and J 1 base, with 12 bases left between them. CDR3 length equals 15 residues. CDR3 in amino acids: CASSFLEAGNTEAFF. In nucleotides, the CDR3 is TGTGCCAGCAGTTTTCTGGAGGCAGGGAACACTGAAGCTTTCTTT.

The chain has TRBV6-6 and TRBJ2-7; tentatively, D is TRBD1 (5 bases). The V gene's germline CDR1 is MNHNY and CDR2 SVGAGI (reference sequence). CDR3 size: 15 residues. V gave up 0 bases and J gave up 8 bases, with 17 bases separating them. For the CDR3, the DNA is TGTGCCAGCAGTTACTCGAACAGGCCTCTGGGGAAGCAGTACTTC. Its translation is CASSYSNRPLGKQYF.